These 11 T cell receptor beta chains share one sample of origin, sequenced in a study of cytomegalovirus exposure and HLA in healthy donors (dated by TCRdb to the late 2010s). The method was the immunoSEQ multiplex PCR assay. The multiplex PCR relied on a mix of 60 forward primers for TCR Vbeta segments and 13 reverse primers for TCR Jbeta segments. Imported from immuneACCESS, the table was reduced by TCRdb to in-frame sequences with V and J called. These copies leave out some clones; in studies compared against another copy, an unresolved V gene accounts for under half, and the cause of the remainder is not known. Counted in this sample were roughly 180,000 clones; 84% of them appeared once. Of the sample, 0.26% is held by the ten largest clones. The source material was PBMCs. The receptors were gathered from a boy younger than 18 in good health and CMV-seronegative.

V usage is TRBV5-1 and J usage is TRBJ2-5; D not certain. The end of the DNA is better explained by TRBJ2-7, so the J call may be wrong. Per the germline V gene, CDR1 is SGHRS and CDR2 is YFSETQ. This CDR3 is built from 14 residues. The CDR3 loop is CASSSRYPSYEQYF. The CDR3 DNA follows: TGCGCCAGCAGCTCTAGATACCCCTCCTACGAGCAGTACTTC.

The rearrangement links TRBV4-3 to TRBJ2-7, with D unclear. CDR3 length: 14 amino acids. V was pared by 4 bases and J by 0 bases, with 10 bases between. The V gene's germline CDR1 is LGHNA and CDR2 YSLEER. The CDR3 nucleotides are TGCGCCAGCAGCCTTTATCGAGCCTCCTACGAGCAGTACTTC. Residues: CASSLYRASYEQYF.

This rearrangement joins TRBV6-5 to TRBJ2-5; tentative D call: TRBD2 (6 bases). The J call may be in error: the DNA end matches TRBJ2-7 better. This CDR3 has 14 residues. CDR1 MNHEY and CDR2 SVGAGI come from the germline V gene. CDR3 in amino acids: CASSYSGRTYEQYF. In nucleotides, the CDR3 is TGTGCCAGCAGTTACTCCGGGAGAACCTACGAGCAGTACTTC.

This chain connects TRBV4-2 to TRBJ1-5; no firm D call. Deletions cut 0 bases from V and 3 bases from J, with 6 bases between. Looked up from germline, CDR1 is LGHNA and CDR2 is YNFKEQ. CDR3 length: 14 residues. The CDR3 sequence is CASSQEAHNQPQHF. CDR3 nucleotide sequence: TGTGCCAGCAGCCAAGAAGCCCACAATCAGCCCCAGCATTTT.

The rearrangement joins TRBV7-8 to TRBJ2-7; the D is unclear. The V and J ends lost 0 bases and 3 bases respectively, with 9 bases between them. The CDR3 runs 14 residues. Germline CDR1 is SGHVS and CDR2 is FQNEAQ. The CDR3 protein is CASSLAEANYEQYF. CDR3 coding DNA: TGTGCCAGCAGCTTAGCCGAGGCAAACTACGAGCAGTACTTC.

The chain links TRBV6-5 to TRBJ2-7; weak D call: TRBD1 (6 bases). Germline V lookup: CDR1 MNHEY, CDR2 SVGAGI. Trimming took off 8 bases at V and 3 bases at J, with 17 bases between the two ends. This CDR3 comprises 14 residues. The CDR3 region has the DNA TGTGCCAGCTCCGGACTCAGGGGTAACTACGAGCAGTACTTC. It specifies CASSGLRGNYEQYF.

This clone was counted between two and nine times. The rearrangement joins TRBV9 to TRBJ1-1; D perhaps matches TRBD1 (5 bases). Germline V gene data show CDR1 as SGDLS and CDR2 as YYNGEE. The CDR3 consists of 13 residues. V was shortened by 3 bases and J by 3 bases, with 9 bases between the two germline ends. The CDR3 loop is CASSGGLHTEAFF. CDR3 in DNA: TGTGCCAGCAGCGGGGGACTCCACACTGAAGCTTTCTTT.

The chain employs TRBV7-3 and TRBJ2-6; 9 bases agree with TRBD1. CDR1 is SGHTA and CDR2 is FQGTGA in the germline V gene. After removal of 3 bases from V and 3 bases from J, the junction contained 9 bases not matched to a gene. The CDR3 spans 18 residues. The CDR3 DNA reads as TGTGCCAGCAGCTTTAACCGGGACAGGGTGGGTGGGGCCAACGTCCTGACTTTC. Amino acids: CASSFNRDRVGGANVLTF. The full variable domain, in which reference TRBV7-3 and TRBJ2-6 provide the parts outside the CDR3, is GAGVSQTPSNKVTEKGKYVELRCDPISGHTALYWYRQSLGQGPEFLIYFQGTGAADDSGLPNDRFFAVRPEGSVSTLKIQRTERGDSAVYLCASSFNRDRVGGANVLTFGAGSRLTVL.

This clone was detected only a few times. The rearrangement uses TRBV5-1 and TRBJ1-1; D is perhaps TRBD1 (6 bases). This CDR3 has 16 amino acids. The germline V gene has CDR1 SGHRS and CDR2 YFSETQ. Trimming took off 6 bases at V and 8 bases at J, with 26 bases between the two ends. In DNA, the CDR3 is TGCGCCAGCAAAGAAGGACAGACCTCCTCCCACGCGGAAGCTTTCTTT. It translates to CASKEGQTSSHAEAFF.

This chain joins TRBV30 and TRBJ2-1; D remains ambiguous. V dropped 0 bases and J dropped 4 bases, with 10 bases sitting between them. The CDR3 runs to 14 residues. CDR1 is GTSNPN, CDR2 SVGIG, per germline (reference sequence). This chain's CDR3 is CAWSVAVGYNEQFF. As DNA, the CDR3 is TGTGCCTGGAGTGTCGCAGTCGGGTACAATGAGCAGTTCTTC. The entire variable domain, with the rest obtained from reference TRBV30 and TRBJ2-1, is as follows: SQTIHQWPATLVQPVGSPLSLECTVEGTSNPNLYWYRQAAGRGLQLLFYSVGIGQISSEVPQNLSASRPQDRQFILSSKKLLLSDSGFYLCAWSVAVGYNEQFFGPGTRLTVL.

CDR3 residues: CASSPRVAGGNEQFF. CDR3 nucleotides: TGTGCCAGCAGCCCCCGGGTAGCGGGAGGCAATGAGCAGTTCTTC. This rearrangement joins TRBV7-9 to TRBJ2-1; TRBD2 agrees at 10 bases. The V gene's germline CDR1 is SEHNR and CDR2 FQNEAQ (reference sequence). The CDR3 loop spans 15 amino acids. V gave up 5 bases and J gave up 6 bases; unmatched junction bases: 7. Drawing the rest from reference TRBV7-9 and TRBJ2-1, the complete variable domain is DTGVSQNPRHKITKRGQNVTFRCDPISEHNRLYWYRQTLGQGPEFLTYFQNEAQLEKSRLLSDRFSAERPKGSFSTLEIQRTEQGDSAMYLCASSPRVAGGNEQFFGPGTRLTVL.